This T cell receptor beta chain was recorded in a study of post-analysis software for immune sequencing data. Whole-study context: The disease courses covered relapsing-remitting, secondary progressive and progressive-relapsing multiple sclerosis. Study outcomes and limitations: Patients had higher frequencies than controls of five TRBV segments, including TRBV5-6, TRBV5-1 and TRBV20-1. Those with multiple sclerosis, the patient group, showed significantly lower normalized Chao1 diversity than controls.

CDR3 length: 16 amino acids. Trimming cost V 4 bases and J 3 bases, with 16 bases left between them. Looked up from germline, CDR1 is LNHDA and CDR2 is SQIVND (reference sequence). The authors incorporated unique molecular identifiers into the TCR beta cDNA libraries. TCRdb reanalysed the PCR reads using MiXCR and keeps one entry per CDR3 protein. The table has fewer than 850,000 distinct CDR3 sequences, 25% to 30% seen once. Worth noting for this clonotype: What it binds is unknown.

Material for sequencing was blood. This clonotype originated in a girl aged 10-17 years with multiple sclerosis. The V gene is TRBV19, the J gene TRBJ1-5; D gene unclear. The CDR3 DNA follows: TGTGCCAGTAGTAATCTCGAAAGTGGTGTCAATCAGCCCCAGCATTTT. Protein: CASSNLESGVNQPQHF.